This T cell receptor beta chain was identified during a study of blood T cell repertoires in COVID-19 (dated by TCRdb to 2018 to 2020). Describing the broader study: The collaborator samples originated in the United States, Italy and Spain and spanned the acute and convalescent phases of COVID-19. A freely available public database, intended as a resource for researchers studying the immune response to SARS-CoV-2, is where the repertoires were released. Samples came from the ongoing ImmuneRACE study (first 160 participants) plus 1,254 subjects from 6 global collaborators. The dataset comprised deeply sampled blood TCRbeta repertoires from subjects exposed to, actively infected with, or recovered from COVID-19. Where available, HLA class I and class II types were taken from metadata supplied by the sample provider and were not determined by assay-based typing. Sample metadata almost always included a de-identified subject ID, COVID-19 status, age in years and sex. The material from the prospective study consisted of cDNA or gDNA derived from T cells, B-cell-depleted T cells, or PBMCs.

Findings and caveats that apply to the study as a whole: The amount of clinical and demographic metadata varied by source and participant and was provided uncurated.

Notes on this clone: No antigen is known for it. Base qualities are not provided; no much larger clone lies one nucleotide away.

The germline V gene encodes CDR1 SGHTA and CDR2 FQGNSA. Its CDR3 holds 15 amino acids, cysteine through phenylalanine. The kept DNA is CDR3 alone, 45 bases in frame from the first base. V is trimmed back by 6 bases and J by 3 bases, and the junction contains 7 bases that no gene match accounts for. TCRbeta CDR3 regions were amplified from genomic DNA by means of the immunoSEQ Assay, a bias-controlled multiplex PCR. The study's processing was this. Nucleated cell counts per sample were estimated from amplification of reference gene primers within the assay. Sequence reads were collapsed and filtered to measure the absolute abundance of every unique TCRbeta CDR3 rearrangement. For each sample, productive Simpson clonality was calculated as the square root of Simpson's diversity index over productive rearrangements. TCRdb obtained this table from immuneACCESS and retained in-frame rearrangements with V and J assigned. These tables miss some clones; where compared with another copy, unresolved V genes account for less than half of the shortfall, and the remainder is unexplained. V, J and clone size reflect that table, while D and trimming were determined from the DNA. This sample gives approximately 440,000 clones in total; approximately 86% of them show up just once. Jointly, the top ten make up approximately 0.7% of the sample.

Enrolling through a virtual design, the prospective study's participants ranged in age from roughly 18 to 89 years and lived across some 22 United States geographic areas. Cohort assignment in the prospective study relied on participant-reported clinical history from a screening survey and a study questionnaire. Recovered participants in ImmuneRACE Cohort 3 were defined by two consecutive negative NP/OP PCR tests, clearance by a healthcare professional, or resolution of symptoms. Each participant in the prospective study had whole blood, serum and a nasopharyngeal or oropharyngeal swab collected by mobile phlebotomists. Participants in the prospective study had the option to provide additional blood draws and questionnaires over a roughly 2-month period. Before DNA extraction, blood samples from the prospective study were shipped at room temperature or frozen.

Material for sequencing was PBMCs or T cells enriched from blood (not recorded which). The sequence came from a young woman who had recovered from COVID-19. The V gene is TRBV7-2 and the J gene is TRBJ2-5; 10 bases in between match TRBD2. The CDR3 here reads CASRAIGLAEETQYF. The sequenced DNA is TGTGCCAGCAGGGCTATAGGACTAGCGGAAGAGACCCAGTACTTC.